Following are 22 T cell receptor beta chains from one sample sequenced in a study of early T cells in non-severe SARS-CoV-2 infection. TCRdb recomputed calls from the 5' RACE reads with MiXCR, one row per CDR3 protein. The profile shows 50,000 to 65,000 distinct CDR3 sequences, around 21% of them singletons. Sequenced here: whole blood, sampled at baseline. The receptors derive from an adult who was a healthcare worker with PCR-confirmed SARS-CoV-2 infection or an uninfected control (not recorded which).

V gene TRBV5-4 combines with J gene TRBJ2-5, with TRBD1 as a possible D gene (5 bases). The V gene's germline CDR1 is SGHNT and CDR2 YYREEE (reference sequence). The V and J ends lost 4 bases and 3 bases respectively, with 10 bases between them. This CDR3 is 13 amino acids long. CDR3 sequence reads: CASSLLGEETQYF. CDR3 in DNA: TGTGCCAGCAGCCTCCTAGGGGAAGAGACCCAGTACTTC.

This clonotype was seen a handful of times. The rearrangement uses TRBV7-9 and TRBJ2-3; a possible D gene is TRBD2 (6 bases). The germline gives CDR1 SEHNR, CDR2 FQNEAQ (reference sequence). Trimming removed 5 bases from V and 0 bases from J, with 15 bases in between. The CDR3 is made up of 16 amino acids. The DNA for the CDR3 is TGTGCCAGCAGCCCGGGCGCAGGAGGGAGCACAGATACGCAGTATTTT. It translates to CASSPGAGGSTDTQYF.

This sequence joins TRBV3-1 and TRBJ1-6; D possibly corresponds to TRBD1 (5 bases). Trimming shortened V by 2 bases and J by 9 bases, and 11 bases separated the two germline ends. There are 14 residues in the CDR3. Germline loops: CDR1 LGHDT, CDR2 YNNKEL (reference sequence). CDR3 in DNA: TGTGCCAGCAGCCAAATGGAGGGGACTTCACCCCTCCACTTT. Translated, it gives CASSQMEGTSPLHF.

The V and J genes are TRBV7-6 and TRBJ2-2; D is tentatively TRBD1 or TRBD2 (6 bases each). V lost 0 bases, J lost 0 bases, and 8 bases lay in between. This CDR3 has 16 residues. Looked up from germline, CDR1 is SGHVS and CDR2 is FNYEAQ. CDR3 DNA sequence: TGTGCCAGCAGCTTAGCAGGGGGGACGAACACCGGGGAGCTGTTTTTT. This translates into CASSLAGGTNTGELFF.

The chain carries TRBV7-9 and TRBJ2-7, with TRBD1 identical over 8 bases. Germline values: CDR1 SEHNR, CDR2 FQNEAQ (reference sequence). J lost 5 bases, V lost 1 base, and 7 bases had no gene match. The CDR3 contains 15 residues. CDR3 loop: CASSLDGRGLDEQYF. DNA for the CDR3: TGTGCCAGCAGCTTAGACGGCAGGGGGCTTGACGAGCAGTACTTC.

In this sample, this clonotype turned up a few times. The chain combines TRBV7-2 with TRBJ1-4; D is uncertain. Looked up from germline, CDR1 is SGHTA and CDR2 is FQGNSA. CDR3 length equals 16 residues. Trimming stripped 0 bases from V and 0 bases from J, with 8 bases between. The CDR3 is CASSLATVPTNEKLFF. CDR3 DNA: TGTGCCAGCAGCTTAGCTACAGTTCCAACTAATGAAAAACTGTTTTTT. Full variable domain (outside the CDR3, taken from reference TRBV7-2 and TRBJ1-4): GAGVSQSPSNKVTEKGKDVELRCDPISGHTALYWYRQSLGQGLEFLIYFQGNSAPDKSGLPSDRFSAERTGGSVSTLTIQRTQQEDSAVYLCASSLATVPTNEKLFFGSGTQLSVL.

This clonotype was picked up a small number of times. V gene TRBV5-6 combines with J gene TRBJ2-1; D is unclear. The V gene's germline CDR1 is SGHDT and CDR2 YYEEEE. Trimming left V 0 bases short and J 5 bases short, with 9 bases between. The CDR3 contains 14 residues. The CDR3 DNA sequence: TGTGCCAGCAGCTTGGGTCGCCCCGACAATGAGCAGTTCTTC. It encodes CASSLGRPDNEQFF.

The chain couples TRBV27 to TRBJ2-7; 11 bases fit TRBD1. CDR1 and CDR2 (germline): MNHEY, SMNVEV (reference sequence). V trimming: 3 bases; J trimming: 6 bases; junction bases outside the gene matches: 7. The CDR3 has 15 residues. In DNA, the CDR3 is TGTGCCAGCAGTTTCTCCGGGACAGGGGGTGGCGAGCAGTACTTC. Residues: CASSFSGTGGGEQYF.

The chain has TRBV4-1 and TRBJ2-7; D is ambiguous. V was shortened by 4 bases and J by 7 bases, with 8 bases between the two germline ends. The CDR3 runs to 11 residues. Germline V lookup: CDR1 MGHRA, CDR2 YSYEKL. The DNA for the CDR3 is TGCGCCAGCAGCCCAGACGAGGAGCAGTACTTC. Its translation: CASSPDEEQYF.

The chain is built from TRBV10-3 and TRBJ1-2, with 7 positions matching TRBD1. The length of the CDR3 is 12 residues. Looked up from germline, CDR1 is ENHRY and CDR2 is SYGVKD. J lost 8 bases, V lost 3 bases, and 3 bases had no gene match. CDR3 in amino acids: CAISDRGDGYTF. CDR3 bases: TGTGCCATCAGTGACAGGGGGGACGGCTACACCTTC.

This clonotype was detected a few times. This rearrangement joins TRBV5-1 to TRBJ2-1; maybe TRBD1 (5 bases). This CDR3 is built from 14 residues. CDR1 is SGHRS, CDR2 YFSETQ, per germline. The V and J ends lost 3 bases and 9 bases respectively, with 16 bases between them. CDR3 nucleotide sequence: TGCGCCAGCAGCTGGGAACTCTATAGGGGTGAGCAGTTCTTC. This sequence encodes CASSWELYRGEQFF.

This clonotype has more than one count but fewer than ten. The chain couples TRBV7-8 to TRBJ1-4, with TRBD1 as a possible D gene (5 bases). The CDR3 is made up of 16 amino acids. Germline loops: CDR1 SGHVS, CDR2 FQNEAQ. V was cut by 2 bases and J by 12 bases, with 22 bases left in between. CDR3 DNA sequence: TGTGCCAGCAGCTTACGTGTAGGGGCGAGCCCGGAGGAACTGTTTTTT. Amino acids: CASSLRVGASPEELFF.

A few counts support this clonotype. As DNA, the CDR3 is TGTGCCAGCAGCTTAGCTGGAGCGGCAGGTACGCAGTATTTT. This gives the protein CASSLAGAAGTQYF. The chain has TRBV7-9 and TRBJ2-3; tentative D call: TRBD2 (5 bases). Germline-derived CDR1 and CDR2 are SEHNR and FQNEAQ (reference sequence). Trimming stripped 0 bases from V and 8 bases from J, with 12 bases between. The CDR3 covers 14 residues.

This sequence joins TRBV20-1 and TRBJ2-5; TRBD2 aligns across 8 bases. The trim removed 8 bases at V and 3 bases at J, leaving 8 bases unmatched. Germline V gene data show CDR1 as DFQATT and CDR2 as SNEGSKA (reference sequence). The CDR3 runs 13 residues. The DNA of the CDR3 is TGCAGTTCGGGAGGGCTAGCGGAAGAGACCCAGTACTTC. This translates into CSSGGLAEETQYF.

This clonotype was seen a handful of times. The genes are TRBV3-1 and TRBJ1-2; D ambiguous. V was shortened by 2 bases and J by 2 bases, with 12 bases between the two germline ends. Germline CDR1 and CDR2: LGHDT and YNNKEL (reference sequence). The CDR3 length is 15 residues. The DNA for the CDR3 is TGTGCCAGCAGCCAACATGGAAGCACGAACTATGGCTACACCTTC. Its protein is CASSQHGSTNYGYTF.

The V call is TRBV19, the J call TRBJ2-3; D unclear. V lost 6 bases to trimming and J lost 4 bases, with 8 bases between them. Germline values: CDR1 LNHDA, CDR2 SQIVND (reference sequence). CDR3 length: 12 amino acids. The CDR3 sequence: CASRNRADTQYF. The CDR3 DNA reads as TGTGCCAGTAGGAATCGGGCAGATACGCAGTATTTT. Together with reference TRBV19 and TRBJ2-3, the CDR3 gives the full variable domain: DGGITQSPKYLFRKEGQNVTLSCEQNLNHDAMYWYRQDPGQGLRLIYYSQIVNDFQKGDIAEGYSVSREKKESFPLTVTSAQKNPTAFYLCASRNRADTQYFGPGTRLTVL.

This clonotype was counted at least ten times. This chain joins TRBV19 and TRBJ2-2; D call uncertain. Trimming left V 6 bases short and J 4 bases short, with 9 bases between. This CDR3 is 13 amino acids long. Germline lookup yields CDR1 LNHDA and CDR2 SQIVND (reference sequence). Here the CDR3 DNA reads TGTGCCAGTAGCTACAGTCTCACCGGGGAGCTGTTTTTT. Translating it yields CASSYSLTGELFF.

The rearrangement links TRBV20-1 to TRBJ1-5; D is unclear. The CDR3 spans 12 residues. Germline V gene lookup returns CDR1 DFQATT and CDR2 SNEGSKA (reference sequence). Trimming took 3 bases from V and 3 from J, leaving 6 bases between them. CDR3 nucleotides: TGCAGTGCTAGCCCTCCCAATCAGCCCCAGCATTTT. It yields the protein CSASPPNQPQHF.

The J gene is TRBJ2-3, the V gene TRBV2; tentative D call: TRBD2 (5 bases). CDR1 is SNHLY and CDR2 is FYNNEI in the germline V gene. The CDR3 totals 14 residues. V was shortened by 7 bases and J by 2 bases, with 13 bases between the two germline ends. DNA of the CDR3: TGTGCCAGCACCCGGGAATACTACACAGATACGCAGTATTTT. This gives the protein CASTREYYTDTQYF.

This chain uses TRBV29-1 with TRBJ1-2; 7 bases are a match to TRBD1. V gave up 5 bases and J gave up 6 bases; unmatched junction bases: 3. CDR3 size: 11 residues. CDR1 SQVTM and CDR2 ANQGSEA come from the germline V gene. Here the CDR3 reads CSVRRGHGYTF. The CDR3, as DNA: TGCAGCGTTAGGAGGGGGCATGGCTACACCTTC.

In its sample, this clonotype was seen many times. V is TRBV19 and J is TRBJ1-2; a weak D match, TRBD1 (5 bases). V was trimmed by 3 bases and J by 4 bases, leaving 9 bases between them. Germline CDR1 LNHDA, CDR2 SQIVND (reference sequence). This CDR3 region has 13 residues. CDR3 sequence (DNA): TGTGCCAGTAGTATCCGGGACGGCTATGGCTACACCTTC. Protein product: CASSIRDGYGYTF.

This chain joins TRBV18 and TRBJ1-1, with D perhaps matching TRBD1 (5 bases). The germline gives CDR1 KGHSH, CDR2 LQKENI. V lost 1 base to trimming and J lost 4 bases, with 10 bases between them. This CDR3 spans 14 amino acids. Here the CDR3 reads CASSPQGMGTEAFF. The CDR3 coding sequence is TGTGCCAGCTCACCACAGGGGATGGGCACTGAAGCTTTCTTT.